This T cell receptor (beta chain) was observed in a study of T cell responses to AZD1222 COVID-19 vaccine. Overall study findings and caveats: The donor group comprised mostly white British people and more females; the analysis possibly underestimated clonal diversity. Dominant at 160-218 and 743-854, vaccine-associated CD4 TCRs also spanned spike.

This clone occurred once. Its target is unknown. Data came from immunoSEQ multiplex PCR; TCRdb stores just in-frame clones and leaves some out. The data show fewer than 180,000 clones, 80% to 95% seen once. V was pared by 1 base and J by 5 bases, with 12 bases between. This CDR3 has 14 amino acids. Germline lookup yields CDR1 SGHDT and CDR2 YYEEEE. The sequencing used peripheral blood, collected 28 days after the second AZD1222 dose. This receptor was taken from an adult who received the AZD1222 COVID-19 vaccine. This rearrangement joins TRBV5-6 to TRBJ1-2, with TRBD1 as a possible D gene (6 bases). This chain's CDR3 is CASSLRGLGYGYTF. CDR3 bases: TGTGCCAGCAGCTTGCGGGGGCTTGGGTATGGCTACACCTTC.